Listed below are T cell receptor beta chains from one sample, sequenced in a study of OX40 agonist ivuxolimab in advanced cancers. The method was immunoSEQ multiplex PCR; TCRdb's version includes in-frame clones alone and lacks a portion of them. The sample records 50,000 to 70,000 clones, around 87% being singletons. The sample here was CD4+ or CD8+ T cells sorted from blood, taken in a trial of the OX40 agonist ivuxolimab. Receptor source: an adult with an advanced solid tumor such as melanoma, head and neck, liver or kidney cancer. Each CDR3 is given with its conserved first and last residue. A D gene is named only where the DNA matches it firmly. Not all rows give a size; the values are once, few, many and, for expanded clones, a class.

TRBV7-4	TRBJ2-7	-	-	CASSFAWTVPYTYEQYF	TGTGCCAGCAGCTTTGCATGGACAGTCCCATATACCTACGAGCAGTACTTC
TRBV11-3	TRBJ2-3	-	-	CASSFPGGDTQYF	TGTGCCAGCAGCTTCCCTGGGGGAGATACGCAGTATTTT
TRBV15	TRBJ1-5	-	-	CATSRGGGNQPQHF	TGTGCCACCAGCAGAGGAGGGGGCAATCAGCCCCAGCATTTT
TRBV6-1	TRBJ1-6	-	TRBD1	CASSPLTGKDSPLHF	TGTGCCAGCAGCCCCCTGACAGGGAAAGATTCACCCCTCCACTTT
TRBV5-1	TRBJ1-3	-	-	CASSNRADSGNTIYF	TGCGCCAGCAGCAACCGGGCTGACTCTGGAAACACCATATATTTT
TRBV5-1	TRBJ2-2	once	TRBD1	CASSFQQGSGELFF	TGCGCCAGCAGCTTTCAACAGGGGTCCGGGGAGCTGTTTTTT
TRBV6-6	TRBJ1-1	once	-	CASSYSRGGTEAFF	TGTGCCAGCAGTTACTCGAGGGGGGGCACTGAAGCTTTCTTT
TRBV7-9	TRBJ1-1	-	-	CASSRGENTEAFF	TGTGCCAGCAGTAGGGGGGAGAACACTGAAGCTTTCTTT
TRBV5-1	TRBJ1-4	-	TRBD1	CASSLGTGGLMVNEKLFF	TGCGCCAGCAGCTTGGGGACAGGGGGACTGATGGTTAATGAAAAACTGTTTTTT
TRBV5-5	TRBJ1-1	-	-	CASSSTRANTEAFF	TGTGCCAGCAGCTCCACCAGGGCGAACACTGAAGCTTTCTTT
TRBV7-9	TRBJ1-2	-	-	CASSSWVYQISNYGYTF	TGTGCCAGCAGCTCGTGGGTCTACCAAATCTCAAACTATGGCTACACCTTC
TRBV10-3	TRBJ2-2	-	TRBD2	CAISGLTSRNTGELFF	TGTGCCATCAGTGGGTTGACTAGCAGGAACACCGGGGAGCTGTTTTTT
TRBV6-6	TRBJ2-7	-	-	CASSPKGLVYEQYF	TGTGCCAGCAGTCCTAAGGGACTCGTCTACGAGCAGTACTTC
TRBV14	TRBJ1-4	-	-	CASSQVVFPPGKLFF	TGTGCCAGCAGCCAAGTTGTGTTCCCACCTGGAAAACTGTTTTTT
TRBV7-2	TRBJ1-2	-	-	CASSLEVLQGLGDGYTF	TGTGCCAGCAGCTTAGAAGTACTCCAGGGTCTTGGGGATGGCTACACCTTC
TRBV5-1	TRBJ2-3	-	-	CASSLPRGTDTQYF	TGCGCCAGCAGCTTACCCCGAGGCACAGATACGCAGTATTTT
TRBV5-1	TRBJ1-4	-	TRBD1	CASSLESRNPWVRGGRTNEKLFF	TGCGCCAGCAGCTTGGAGTCCCGGAATCCTTGGGTCAGGGGGGGGCGGACTAATGAAAAACTGTTTTTT
TRBV19	TRBJ2-1	-	TRBD1	CASSPRDRGNNEQFF	TGTGCCAGTAGTCCCCGGGACAGGGGCAACAATGAGCAGTTCTTC
TRBV11-2	TRBJ1-1	-	TRBD1	CASSQGDRGINTEAFF	TGTGCCAGCAGCCAGGGGGACAGGGGTATCAACACTGAAGCTTTCTTT
TRBV7-2	TRBJ2-1	-	-	CASSLIHGYNEQFF	TGTGCCAGCAGCTTAATACACGGTTACAATGAGCAGTTCTTC
TRBV27	TRBJ2-1	-	TRBD2	CASRSLREGYNEQFF	TGTGCCAGCAGGTCCTTGCGGGAGGGCTACAATGAGCAGTTCTTC
TRBV2	TRBJ1-2	-	-	CASRASTGLEGLLTF	TGTGCCAGCAGGGCGAGCACAGGTTTGGAGGGCCTTTTGACCTTC
TRBV25-1	TRBJ1-1	-	-	CASSLGPNTEAFF	TGTGCCAGCAGTCTGGGACCGAACACTGAAGCTTTCTTT
TRBV10-3	TRBJ1-4	-	TRBD1	CATWTGGDEKLFF	TGTGCCACCTGGACAGGGGGAGATGAAAAACTGTTTTTT
TRBV7-7	TRBJ2-1	-	-	CASSLGTDSYNEQFF	TGTGCCAGCAGCCTTGGGACCGACTCCTACAATGAGCAGTTCTTC
TRBV10-3	TRBJ2-1	-	TRBD2	CAIIREGYNEQFF	TGTGCCATCATACGGGAGGGGTACAATGAGCAGTTCTTC
TRBV23-1	TRBJ1-5	once	-	CASSPRQAPRGSNQPQHF	TGCGCCAGCAGTCCTAGACAGGCCCCCAGAGGTAGCAATCAGCCCCAGCATTTT
TRBV4-1	TRBJ1-6	-	-	CASLQTGRNSPLHF	TGCGCCAGCTTACAAACAGGGCGGAATTCACCCCTCCACTTT
TRBV4-1	TRBJ2-7	-	-	CASSQVANIKSGGPRTYEQYF	TGCGCCAGCAGCCAAGTGGCGAACATAAAGTCCGGCGGGCCCAGGACCTACGAGCAGTACTTC
TRBV7-2	TRBJ2-3	-	-	CASSPGHRTDTQYF	TGTGCCAGCAGCCCGGGACATCGCACAGATACGCAGTATTTT
TRBV7-2	TRBJ1-1	few	-	CASRPKDSFTVTEAFF	TGTGCCAGCAGACCCAAGGACAGTTTCACCGTTACTGAAGCTTTCTTT
TRBV15	TRBJ2-2	-	TRBD2	CATTLGVAGGTGELFF	TGTGCCACCACCCTGGGGGTAGCGGGGGGCACCGGGGAGCTGTTTTTT
TRBV7-3	TRBJ1-5	-	-	CASSFSWEQPQHF	TGTGCCAGCAGCTTCTCATGGGAACAGCCCCAGCATTTT
TRBV29-1	TRBJ1-2	-	-	CSVEDYGYTF	TGCAGCGTTGAAGACTATGGCTACACCTTC
TRBV7-8	TRBJ2-7	-	-	CASSARTDSYEQYF	TGTGCCAGCAGCGCTCGGACGGACTCCTACGAGCAGTACTTC
TRBV6-6	TRBJ1-1	-	-	CASQPPLAFF	TGTGCCAGCCAACCACCCCTTGCTTTCTTT
TRBV5-1	TRBJ2-3	-	-	CASSRLGTVGTDTQYF	TGCGCCAGCAGCCGCCTAGGTACGGTTGGCACAGATACGCAGTATTTT
TRBV7-9	TRBJ1-1	-	-	CASSSTLNTEAFF	TGTGCCAGCAGCTCCACTTTGAACACTGAAGCTTTCTTT
TRBV6-5	TRBJ2-5	-	-	CASSFYREETQYF	TGTGCCAGCAGTTTCTACAGGGAGGAGACCCAGTACTTC
TRBV2	TRBJ2-3	-	-	CASSGVDTQYF	TGTGCCAGCAGCGGGGTAGATACGCAGTATTTT
TRBV6-1	TRBJ2-7	-	TRBD2	CASSDRGGGSSYEQYF	TGTGCCAGCAGTGACCGCGGCGGGGGGAGCTCCTACGAGCAGTACTTC
TRBV11-2	TRBJ2-5	-	-	CASSFDPGAPQYF	TGTGCCAGCAGCTTCGACCCCGGGGCTCCCCAGTACTTC
TRBV6-5	TRBJ2-7	-	TRBD2	CASSSSGYEQYF	TGTGCCAGCAGTTCTAGCGGCTACGAGCAGTACTTC
TRBV5-1	TRBJ1-6	-	TRBD1	CASSPGQGGLESPLHF	TGCGCCAGCAGCCCTGGACAGGGAGGCTTGGAGTCACCCCTCCACTTT
TRBV19	TRBJ1-1	-	-	CASSFGRHTEAFF	TGTGCCAGCAGCTTCGGACGGCACACTGAAGCTTTCTTT
TRBV5-5	TRBJ2-1	-	-	CASSLGRVNEQFF	TGTGCCAGCAGCTTGGGCAGGGTTAATGAGCAGTTCTTC
TRBV10-3	TRBJ1-5	-	TRBD1	CAISAGQGMSNQPQHF	TGTGCCATCAGTGCGGGACAGGGCATGAGCAATCAGCCCCAGCATTTT
TRBV4-3	TRBJ2-1	once	TRBD2	CASSQDSGASGNNEQFF	TGCGCCAGCAGCCAAGACTCTGGGGCTAGCGGGAACAATGAGCAGTTCTTC
TRBV15	TRBJ2-1	-	-	CATSNVRTAPNEQFF	TGTGCCACCAGCAATGTTCGGACCGCCCCCAATGAGCAGTTCTTC
TRBV7-6	TRBJ2-1	-	-	CASSLGTGTGNEQFF	TGTGCCAGCAGCTTAGGAACAGGGACGGGGAATGAGCAGTTCTTC
TRBV2	TRBJ2-5	-	TRBD1	CASSEALGGSSETQYF	TGTGCCAGCAGTGAAGCGCTAGGGGGCTCGAGTGAGACCCAGTACTTC
TRBV19	TRBJ2-1	-	TRBD2	CASSPSGGVYEQFF	TGTGCCAGTAGTCCGAGCGGGGGGGTTTATGAGCAGTTCTTC
TRBV2	TRBJ2-3	-	TRBD2	CASRGTSGRDSGTDTQYF	TGTGCCAGCAGAGGGACTAGCGGGAGGGATAGTGGCACAGATACGCAGTATTTT